This T cell receptor beta chain was captured by sequencing in a study of a mutant IDH1 vaccine in newly diagnosed glioma. About the research overall: Treated patients showed a male proportion of around 62%, a female proportion of 37.5%, and a mean age of around 39 years.

CDR1 and CDR2 (germline): WSHSY, SAAADI. There are 15 residues in the CDR3. V was pared by 6 bases and J by 7 bases, with 6 bases of the junction left unmatched. TCRdb's table, derived via immunoSEQ multiplex PCR, lists solely in-frame clones and lacks some. The table includes approximately 52,000 clones, over 60% detected once. Specified time point: baseline, week 1 (first vaccination visit). Treatment meaning: pre-vaccination baseline after standard-of-care therapy. The source is a woman aged 40 to 50 with glioma. The source material was PBMCs, sampled from a glioma patient treated with radiotherapy, temozolomide or both. The chain recombines TRBV10-2 with TRBJ1-6; 10 nucleotides align to TRBD1. CDR3 in amino acids: CASRGQGLPNSPLHF. The CDR3 DNA reads TGCGCCAGCAGGGGACAGGGGCTTCCCAATTCACCCCTCCACTTT.